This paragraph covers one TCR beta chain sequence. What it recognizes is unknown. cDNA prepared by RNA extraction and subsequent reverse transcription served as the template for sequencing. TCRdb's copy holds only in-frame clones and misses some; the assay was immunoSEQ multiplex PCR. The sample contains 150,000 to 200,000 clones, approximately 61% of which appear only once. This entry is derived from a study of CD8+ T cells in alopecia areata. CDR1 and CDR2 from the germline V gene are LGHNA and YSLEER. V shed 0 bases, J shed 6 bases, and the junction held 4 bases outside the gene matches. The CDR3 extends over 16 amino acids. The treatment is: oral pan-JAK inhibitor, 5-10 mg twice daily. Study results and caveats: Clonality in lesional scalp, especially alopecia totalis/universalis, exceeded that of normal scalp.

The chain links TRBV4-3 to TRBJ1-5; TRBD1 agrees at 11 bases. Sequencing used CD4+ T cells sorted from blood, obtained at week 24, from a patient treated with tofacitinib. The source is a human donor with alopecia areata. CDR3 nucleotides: TGCGCCAGCAGCCAAGATTGGGGACAGGGGGGTCAGCCCCAGCATTTT. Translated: CASSQDWGQGGQPQHF.